This T cell receptor (beta chain) was sequenced in a study of blood T cell repertoires in COVID-19. The overall study: Donors in the United States, Italy and Spain gave samples during acute or convalescent COVID-19. PBMCs, B-cell-depleted T cells, or T cells provided the cDNA or gDNA that made up the material.

The CDR3 is 14 amino acids. V lost 3 bases, J lost 7 bases, and 13 bases lay in between. Germline V gene lookup returns CDR1 MDHEN and CDR2 SYDVKM. Authors' processing steps: Estimation of nucleated cell counts relied on the amplification of reference gene primers. TCRdb's table, derived via immunoSEQ multiplex PCR, lists solely in-frame clones and lacks some. For V, J and clone size, that table is used; D and trimming come from the DNA. The table has more than 150,000 clones, around 84% seen once. The specimen sequenced was peripheral blood. The chain has TRBV28 and TRBJ1-5, with a weak D call TRBD1 (6 bases). This TCR came from a man younger than 45 with active or convalescent COVID-19. The CDR3 loop is CASSLIGGGQPQHF. For the CDR3, the DNA is TGTGCCAGCAGTTTGATAGGGGGGGGGCAGCCCCAGCATTTT.